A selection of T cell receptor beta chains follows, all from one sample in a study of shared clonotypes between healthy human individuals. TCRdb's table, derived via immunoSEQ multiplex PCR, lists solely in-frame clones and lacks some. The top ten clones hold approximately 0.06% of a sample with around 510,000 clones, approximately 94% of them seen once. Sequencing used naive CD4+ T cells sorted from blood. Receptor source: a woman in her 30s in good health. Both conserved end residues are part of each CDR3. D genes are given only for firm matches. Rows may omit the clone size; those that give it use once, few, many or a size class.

CDR3: CASSFRASNTEAFF
DNA: TGTGCCAGCAGTTTCCGGGCGTCGAACACTGAAGCTTTCTTT
D: NA
size: NA
J: TRBJ1-1
V: TRBV28

CDR3: CASSPRRVSGSQETQYF
DNA: TGTGCCAGCTCACCACGAAGGGTTAGCGGGAGCCAAGAGACCCAGTACTTC
D: TRBD2
size: NA
J: TRBJ2-5
V: TRBV18

CDR3: CASSSYAEQFF
DNA: TGTGCCAGCAGCTCCTACGCGGAGCAGTTCTTC
D: NA
size: NA
J: TRBJ2-1
V: TRBV5-6

CDR3: CASSPQSQTGGNTIYF
DNA: TGCGCCAGCAGCCCCCAGTCTCAGACGGGGGGAAACACCATATATTTT
D: NA
size: few
J: TRBJ1-3
V: TRBV5-1

CDR3: CASRGIWAEEYNEQFF
DNA: TGTGCCAGCAGGGGCATATGGGCGGAAGAGTACAATGAGCAGTTCTTC
D: NA
size: NA
J: TRBJ2-1
V: TRBV11-2

CDR3: CASSDRKPPYEQYF
DNA: TGTGCCAGCAGTGATCGGAAGCCCCCATACGAGCAGTACTTC
D: NA
size: NA
J: TRBJ2-7
V: TRBV6-1

CDR3: CASSLGLAGSQETQYF
DNA: TGTGCCAGCAGCCTTGGACTAGCGGGAAGCCAAGAGACCCAGTACTTC
D: TRBD2
size: once
J: TRBJ2-5
V: TRBV9

CDR3: CASSRSETASGYTF
DNA: TGTGCCAGCTCTCGCAGCGAGACAGCCTCTGGCTACACCTTC
D: NA
size: NA
J: TRBJ1-2
V: TRBV18

CDR3: CSVGGTVNTGELFF
DNA: TGCAGCGTTGGGGGGACAGTGAACACCGGGGAGCTGTTTTTT
D: TRBD1
size: NA
J: TRBJ2-2
V: TRBV29-1

CDR3: CSVGTSGSGHEQYF
DNA: TGCAGCGTAGGGACTAGCGGGAGCGGGCACGAGCAGTACTTC
D: TRBD2
size: NA
J: TRBJ2-7
V: TRBV29-1

CDR3: CASRSRTPIMGYTF
DNA: TGTGCCAGCAGGTCCCGTACTCCTATCATGGGCTACACCTTC
D: NA
size: NA
J: TRBJ1-2
V: TRBV6-5

CDR3: CASSARPREQFF
DNA: TGTGCCAGCAGTGCTAGGCCGAGAGAGCAGTTCTTC
D: NA
size: NA
J: TRBJ2-1
V: TRBV6-1

CDR3: CASRLAGQETQYF
DNA: TGTGCCAGCCGACTAGCGGGACAAGAGACCCAGTACTTC
D: TRBD2
size: NA
J: TRBJ2-5
V: TRBV28

CDR3: CASSLYGTSREQFF
DNA: TGTGCCAGCAGCTTGTACGGGACCTCAAGGGAGCAGTTCTTC
D: NA
size: NA
J: TRBJ2-1
V: TRBV5-4

CDR3: CASSQGGTGVQNEQFF
DNA: TGTGCCAGCAGCCAAGGCGGGACAGGGGTGCAGAATGAGCAGTTCTTC
D: TRBD1
size: NA
J: TRBJ2-1
V: TRBV14

CDR3: CASSLVLAGGYEQYF
DNA: TGTGCCAGCAGCTTAGTCCTAGCGGGGGGCTACGAGCAGTACTTC
D: TRBD2
size: NA
J: TRBJ2-7
V: TRBV7-9

CDR3: CASSPQGDYGYTF
DNA: TGTGCCAGCTCACCTCAGGGAGACTATGGCTACACCTTC
D: NA
size: NA
J: TRBJ1-2
V: TRBV18

CDR3: CASSYDAAGGGSYEQYF
DNA: TGCGCCAGCAGCTACGACGCAGCGGGAGGCGGGTCCTACGAGCAGTACTTC
D: TRBD2
size: NA
J: TRBJ2-7
V: TRBV4-1

CDR3: CAWMRVGNYEQYF
DNA: TGTGCCTGGATGCGCGTTGGGAACTACGAGCAGTACTTC
D: NA
size: NA
J: TRBJ2-7
V: TRBV30

CDR3: CSVHTSGGYEQYF
DNA: TGCAGCGTTCATACTAGCGGGGGCTACGAGCAGTACTTC
D: TRBD2
size: NA
J: TRBJ2-7
V: TRBV29-1

CDR3: CASSFQTGGSYEQYF
DNA: TGTGCCAGCAGCTTTCAAACAGGGGGATCCTACGAGCAGTACTTC
D: TRBD1
size: NA
J: TRBJ2-7
V: TRBV11-2

CDR3: CASSLGLQAYEQYF
DNA: TGTGCCAGCAGCTTAGGTCTGCAGGCCTACGAGCAGTACTTC
D: NA
size: NA
J: TRBJ2-7
V: TRBV11-2

CDR3: CASTARESNQPQHF
DNA: TGTGCCAGTACGGCCCGGGAGTCCAATCAGCCCCAGCATTTT
D: NA
size: NA
J: TRBJ1-5
V: TRBV19

CDR3: CASSFVAHTQYF
DNA: TGTGCCAGCAGCTTTGTAGCGCATACGCAGTATTTT
D: NA
size: NA
J: TRBJ2-3
V: TRBV5-4

CDR3: CASSLLHNTGELFF
DNA: TGTGCCAGCAGTTTACTACATAACACCGGGGAGCTGTTTTTT
D: NA
size: NA
J: TRBJ2-2
V: TRBV27

CDR3: CASSIWMGSLRDTQYF
DNA: TGTGCCAGTAGTATCTGGATGGGCAGCCTCAGGGATACGCAGTATTTT
D: NA
size: NA
J: TRBJ2-3
V: TRBV19

CDR3: CASSFSGQSYGYTF
DNA: TGTGCCAGCAGCTTTTCTGGACAGAGCTATGGCTACACCTTC
D: NA
size: NA
J: TRBJ1-2
V: TRBV11-1

CDR3: CASSVQTDSGNTIYF
DNA: TGTGCCAGCAGTGTTCAAACGGACTCTGGAAACACCATATATTTT
D: NA
size: NA
J: TRBJ1-3
V: TRBV6-1

CDR3: CASSLLGGPETQYF
DNA: TGCGCCAGCAGCTTGTTGGGAGGGCCAGAGACCCAGTACTTC
D: TRBD2
size: NA
J: TRBJ2-5
V: TRBV5-1

CDR3: CASSVQGGANYGYTF
DNA: TGTGCCAGTAGTGTCCAGGGGGGAGCTAACTATGGCTACACCTTC
D: TRBD1
size: NA
J: TRBJ1-2
V: TRBV19

CDR3: CASSEARGSYEQYF
DNA: TGTGCCAGCAGTGAAGCGCGGGGATCCTACGAGCAGTACTTC
D: NA
size: NA
J: TRBJ2-7
V: TRBV6-1

CDR3: CASSPQGKGSYEQYF
DNA: TGTGCCAGCAGCCCACAGGGTAAGGGAAGCTACGAGCAGTACTTC
D: NA
size: NA
J: TRBJ2-7
V: TRBV27

CDR3: CASSLQGDGYTF
DNA: TGTGCCAGCAGCTTACAGGGAGATGGCTACACCTTC
D: NA
size: NA
J: TRBJ1-2
V: TRBV11-3

CDR3: CASSRGNLRDREAFF
DNA: TGTGCCAGCAGCCGGGGGAACCTCCGGGACAGGGAAGCTTTCTTT
D: TRBD1
size: NA
J: TRBJ1-1
V: TRBV28

CDR3: CASSVPRGSGNEKLFF
DNA: TGTGCCAGCAGTGTCCCCAGGGGGTCGGGAAATGAAAAACTGTTTTTT
D: TRBD1
size: NA
J: TRBJ1-4
V: TRBV25-1

CDR3: CAISSRDQASEQYF
DNA: TGTGCCATCAGTTCCCGCGACCAGGCAAGCGAGCAGTACTTC
D: NA
size: few
J: TRBJ2-7
V: TRBV10-3

CDR3: CASSFVLAGGRTYEQYF
DNA: TGTGCCAGCAGTTTTGTCCTAGCGGGAGGGAGGACCTACGAGCAGTACTTC
D: TRBD2
size: NA
J: TRBJ2-7
V: TRBV28

CDR3: CASSGGAKETQYF
DNA: TGTGCCAGCTCAGGGGGGGCAAAGGAGACCCAGTACTTC
D: NA
size: NA
J: TRBJ2-5
V: TRBV6-6

CDR3: CASSLNQETQYF
DNA: TGTGCCAGCAGCCTCAACCAAGAGACCCAGTACTTC
D: NA
size: NA
J: TRBJ2-5
V: TRBV11-2

CDR3: CASSLGAGGGINYGYTF
DNA: TGTGCCAGCAGCTTAGGGGCCGGAGGAGGAATTAACTATGGCTACACCTTC
D: NA
size: NA
J: TRBJ1-2
V: TRBV7-9

CDR3: CASSSRFTNTEAFF
DNA: TGTGCCAGCAGTTCAAGATTCACAAACACTGAAGCTTTCTTT
D: NA
size: NA
J: TRBJ1-1
V: TRBV28

CDR3: CASSAQDSTTDTQYF
DNA: TGTGCCAGCAGTGCCCAGGACAGTACCACAGATACGCAGTATTTT
D: NA
size: NA
J: TRBJ2-3
V: TRBV25-1

CDR3: CASSLVGYEQYF
DNA: TGTGCCAGCAGCTTAGTCGGCTACGAGCAGTACTTC
D: NA
size: NA
J: TRBJ2-7
V: TRBV11-2

CDR3: CASSWTWGQYF
DNA: TGTGCCAGCAGCTGGACTTGGGGTCAGTACTTC
D: NA
size: NA
J: TRBJ2-7
V: TRBV28

CDR3: CASSEGNIWDEQYF
DNA: TGCGCCAGCAGTGAGGGCAATATCTGGGACGAGCAGTACTTC
D: NA
size: NA
J: TRBJ2-7
V: TRBV10-1

CDR3: CASAKTGVETQYF
DNA: TGTGCCAGCGCCAAGACAGGGGTAGAGACCCAGTACTTC
D: TRBD1
size: NA
J: TRBJ2-5
V: TRBV28

CDR3: CASRRRGPNYGYTF
DNA: TGTGCCAGCCGGAGGAGGGGGCCGAACTATGGCTACACCTTC
D: TRBD1
size: NA
J: TRBJ1-2
V: TRBV28

CDR3: CSVEKGHKAADTQYF
DNA: TGCAGCGTTGAAAAGGGACACAAGGCGGCAGATACGCAGTATTTT
D: NA
size: once
J: TRBJ2-3
V: TRBV29-1

CDR3: CASSLGQGVHEQYF
DNA: TGCGCCAGCAGCTTGGGACAGGGGGTCCACGAGCAGTACTTC
D: TRBD1
size: once
J: TRBJ2-7
V: TRBV5-1

CDR3: CASSLGTSGSWSYEQYF
DNA: TGTGCCAGCAGCTTAGGAACTAGCGGGAGTTGGTCCTACGAGCAGTACTTC
D: TRBD2
size: NA
J: TRBJ2-7
V: TRBV13

CDR3: CATSRDLGGYEQYF
DNA: TGTGCCACCAGCAGAGACCTTGGGGGTTACGAGCAGTACTTC
D: NA
size: NA
J: TRBJ2-7
V: TRBV15

CDR3: CASSSGLEQYF
DNA: TGTGCCAGCAGTTCCGGCCTCGAGCAGTACTTC
D: NA
size: NA
J: TRBJ2-7
V: TRBV27

CDR3: CASSLGNSGANVLTF
DNA: TGTGCCAGCAGCTTAGGAAACTCTGGGGCCAACGTCCTGACTTTC
D: NA
size: NA
J: TRBJ2-6
V: TRBV7-9